This TCR beta chain emerged from a study of CD8 T cells in Susac syndrome. Overall study results and limits: By the study's own acknowledgment, its TCR sequencing and HLA analysis included relatively few individuals.

On this clonotype: No antigen is known for it.

CDR3 size: 17 residues. CDR1 is MRHNA and CDR2 is SNTAGT in the germline V gene. The V end was cut by 3 bases, the J end by 0 bases, with 15 bases between. The RNA input was about 0.5 to 1 ug, and it was reverse transcribed with random hexamers. Using its own MiXCR run on the immunoSEQ multiplex PCR reads, TCRdb lists one record per CDR3 protein. The data contain some 120,000 distinct CDR3 sequences, around 92% of them seen just once; the ten biggest clones take up approximately 0.11%. Sequencing used CD8+ T cells from PBMCs. The sequence derives from a human donor in good health. This rearrangement joins TRBV6-4 to TRBJ2-1; D gene ambiguous. The CDR3 DNA follows: TGTGCCAGCAGTGAGGTCCCTCTTTTTGGCTCCTACAATGAGCAGTTCTTC. Its translation is CASSEVPLFGSYNEQFF.